This record looks at one TCR beta chain sequence and its context. Its antigen is currently unknown. The data belong to a study of cytomegalovirus exposure and HLA in healthy donors. The PCR was carried out with 60 Vbeta primers and 13 Jbeta primers. The repertoire was sequenced with immunoSEQ multiplex PCR; TCRdb's copy has only in-frame clones and lacks some. This sample has about 120,000 clones, with around 79% found just once. V dropped 3 bases and J dropped 2 bases, with 3 bases sitting between them. The CDR3 is 12 residues long. The germline gives CDR1 SNHLY, CDR2 FYNNEI. Sampled while nominally healthy, donors likely had unrecorded immune exposures. General study points: CMV serostatus alone was available as immune exposure information. Analyses of presence and absence presupposed an approximately uniform sequencing depth across donors. Later analysis demonstrated an association between a missense DCLRE1C variant and TCR beta V- and J-gene trimming.

This sequence was found in a woman in her thirties in good health and CMV-seropositive. The chain employs TRBV2 and TRBJ2-3; D gene ambiguous. Sequences were obtained from PBMCs. This chain's CDR3 is CASSDHTDTQYF. The CDR3 region has the DNA TGTGCCAGCAGTGACCACACAGATACGCAGTATTTT.